Listed below are T cell receptor beta chains from one sample, sequenced in a study of T cells in Graves' hyperthyroidism and ophthalmopathy. MiXCR, run by TCRdb on the multiplex PCR reads, gives a single entry per CDR3 protein. The table records 450,000 to 700,000 distinct CDR3 sequences, just over 45% of them present only once. The sequenced sample consisted of peripheral blood or thyroid tissue (not recorded which). Receptors originate from an adult woman with Graves' disease, either hyperthyroidism or ophthalmopathy (not recorded which). CDR3s include the opening cysteine and the closing phenylalanine or tryptophan. A D gene is named only where the DNA matches it firmly. A clone size is listed for some rows: how often the clone was seen (once, few, many), or a class if it is expanded.

few	TRBV7-9	-	TRBJ1-4	CASSPGTTNEKLFF	TGTGCCAGCAGCCCCGGGACAACTAATGAAAAACTGTTTTTT
many	TRBV5-1	-	TRBJ2-7	CASSAFQSSYEQYF	TGCGCCAGCAGCGCATTCCAGAGCTCCTACGAGCAGTACTTC
many	TRBV7-2	-	TRBJ1-1	CASSPSIMNTEAFF	TGTGCCAGCAGCCCCTCCATCATGAACACTGAAGCTTTCTTT
-	TRBV10-3	-	TRBJ2-6	CAINRDSSSGANVLAF	TGTGCCATCAACCGGGACTCAAGCTCTGGGGCCAACGTCCTGGCTTTC
many	TRBV4-2	-	TRBJ2-2	CASSHDTGELFF	TGTGCCAGCAGCCATGACACCGGGGAGCTGTTTTTT
-	TRBV24-1	-	TRBJ2-5	CATSEVGHLRSETQYF	TGTGCCACCAGTGAAGTGGGGCACCTCCGTTCGGAGACCCAGTACTTC
-	TRBV3-1	-	TRBJ1-4	CASSQDRAVATNEKLFF	TGTGCCAGCAGCCAAGATCGGGCAGTCGCAACTAATGAAAAACTGTTTTTT
few	TRBV7-6	-	TRBJ2-5	CASSLAASQETQYF	TGTGCCAGCAGCTTAGCGGCCAGTCAAGAGACCCAGTACTTC
-	TRBV6-1	-	TRBJ1-5	CASSSGQHRVPQHF	TGTGCCAGCAGTTCCGGACAGCACCGAGTGCCCCAGCATTTT
-	TRBV30	-	TRBJ1-1	CAWSTDSFSGTEAFF	TGTGCCTGGAGTACCGACAGTTTCAGTGGCACTGAAGCTTTCTTT
many	TRBV19	-	TRBJ1-5	CASTPTGGIDQHF	TGTGCCAGTACCCCTACCGGGGGTATCGACCAGCATTTT
few	TRBV10-2	-	TRBJ1-3	CASSGGTRNGNTIYF	TGCGCCAGCAGTGGGGGGACAAGGAATGGAAACACCATATATTTT
-	TRBV24-1	-	TRBJ2-7	CATSARDPQFKQYF	TGTGCCACCAGTGCTAGAGATCCACAGTTTAAGCAGTACTTC
-	TRBV7-3	-	TRBJ1-1	CASWGGGGTEAFF	TGTGCCAGCTGGGGGGGGGGGGGAACTGAAGCTTTCTTT
-	TRBV10-3	-	TRBJ1-5	CAIGYQPQHF	TGTGCCATCGGTTATCAGCCCCAGCATTTT
few	TRBV19	-	TRBJ1-1	CASKTGTTEAFF	TGTGCCAGTAAAACAGGGACGACTGAAGCTTTCTTT
-	TRBV24-1	-	TRBJ2-1	CATSDLRAGAWQFF	TGTGCCACCAGTGATTTGCGAGCGGGCGCCTGGCAGTTCTTC
few	TRBV7-9	-	TRBJ2-5	CASSFPGATGETQYF	TGTGCCAGCAGCTTCCCGGGGGCTACGGGGGAGACCCAGTACTTC
-	TRBV7-8	TRBD2	TRBJ2-5	CASSFFRVAGLGETQYF	TGTGCCAGCAGCTTTTTTAGGGTAGCGGGACTCGGGGAGACCCAGTACTTC
many	TRBV6-1	-	TRBJ1-2	CASGTPFYGYTF	TGTGCCAGTGGGACACCTTTCTATGGCTACACCTTC
many	TRBV6-6	-	TRBJ2-5	CASNDPGDIGETQYF	TGTGCCAGCAATGACCCAGGGGATATTGGAGAGACCCAGTACTTC
-	TRBV10-3	TRBD1	TRBJ1-4	CAISESGQGGEKLFF	TGTGCCATCAGTGAGTCGGGACAGGGGGGTGAAAAACTGTTTTTT
many	TRBV5-1	TRBD2	TRBJ2-7	CASTWGASGAYEQYF	TGCGCCAGCACCTGGGGGGCTAGCGGGGCCTACGAGCAGTACTTC
-	TRBV12-3/TRBV12-4	-	TRBJ1-5	CASSFATGDQPQHF	TGTGCCAGCAGTTTTGCTACAGGCGATCAGCCCCAGCATTTT
many	TRBV14	TRBD2	TRBJ2-7	CASSPYGGLAGDEQYF	TGTGCCAGCAGCCCATACGGAGGACTAGCGGGAGACGAGCAGTACTTC
-	TRBV10-3	-	TRBJ2-5	CAISDETTKTQYF	TGTGCCATCAGTGATGAGACAACCAAGACCCAGTACTTC
many	TRBV10-3	-	TRBJ2-7	CAISESMDDGYEQYF	TGTGCCATCAGTGAGTCGATGGACGACGGCTACGAGCAGTACTTC
few	TRBV11-2	-	TRBJ1-6	CASRYNSPLHF	TGTGCCAGCAGGTACAATTCACCCCTCCACTTT
-	TRBV12-3/TRBV12-4	-	TRBJ1-1	CASRTGTYNTEAFF	TGTGCCAGCAGGACCGGGACGTATAACACTGAAGCTTTCTTT
-	TRBV12-3/TRBV12-4	TRBD1	TRBJ1-2	CASSRGGGPPLLGGYTF	TGTGCCAGCAGCCGCGGAGGGGGCCCCCCCCTATTAGGAGGCTACACCTTC
many	TRBV7-3	TRBD1	TRBJ1-3	CASSLSTGAGNTIYF	TGTGCCAGCAGCTTATCGACAGGGGCTGGAAACACCATATATTTT
-	TRBV7-9	-	TRBJ2-5	CASSYRLGTQETQYF	TGTGCCAGCAGTTACCGACTAGGGACCCAAGAGACCCAGTACTTC
-	TRBV15	-	TRBJ1-1	CATSRGLGGRAFF	TGTGCCACCAGCAGAGGTTTGGGGGGGAGAGCTTTCTTT
-	TRBV5-4	-	TRBJ2-5	CASSLWQDQETQYF	TGTGCCAGCAGCTTGTGGCAGGACCAAGAGACCCAGTACTTC
many	TRBV7-9	-	TRBJ1-5	CASSFSVAQPQHF	TGTGCCAGCAGCTTTTCCGTCGCTCAGCCCCAGCATTTT
-	TRBV2	-	TRBJ1-4	CASSAWTGVKNCFF	-
once	TRBV5-1	-	TRBJ1-5	CASSRTAGSNQPQHF	TGCGCCAGCAGCAGGACAGCTGGAAGCAATCAGCCCCAGCATTTT
many	TRBV5-1	-	TRBJ2-7	CASSLEIRETGYEQYF	TGCGCCAGCAGCTTGGAAATCAGGGAAACCGGCTACGAGCAGTACTTC
many	TRBV14	TRBD1	TRBJ1-6	CASDRGFGNSPLHF	TGTGCCAGCGACAGGGGATTCGGGAATTCACCCCTCCACTTT
once	TRBV7-9	-	TRBJ2-6	CASSLGVGTF	TGTGCCAGCAGCTTAGGGGTCGGGACTTTC
-	TRBV19	-	TRBJ2-5	CASTLVAPRETQYF	TGTGCCAGTACCTTAGTGGCACCCCGGGAGACCCAGTACTTC
-	TRBV2	-	TRBJ1-2	CASSQEPRGGYTF	TGTGCCAGCAGTCAGGAACCCCGGGGAGGCTACACCTTC
many	TRBV5-1	TRBD1	TRBJ1-1	CASSATGFTEAFF	TGCGCCAGCAGCGCGACAGGGTTCACTGAAGCTTTCTTT
once	TRBV15	TRBD1	TRBJ1-5	CATSSPRGGSNQPQHF	TGTGCCACCAGCAGCCCCAGGGGGGGTAGCAATCAGCCCCAGCATTTT
-	TRBV24-1	-	TRBJ1-5	CATSDLPGGQPQHF	TGTGCCACCAGTGATTTGCCGGGGGGCCAGCCCCAGCATTTT